The rows below give T cell receptor beta chains drawn from one sample of a study of blood T cell repertoires in COVID-19. Libraries were prepared by immunoSEQ multiplex PCR; TCRdb keeps only in-frame clonotypes and omits some of them. Here the sample spans 80,000 to 100,000 clones, around 85% being singletons. The specimen sequenced was peripheral blood. The receptors were gathered from a woman at least 80 years old with active or convalescent COVID-19. CDR3s include the opening cysteine and the closing phenylalanine or tryptophan. A D gene is named only where the DNA matches it firmly. Rows give clone size only sometimes, using once, few, many, or a class for an expanded clone.

d_gene: -; abundance: -; v_gene: TRBV29-1; j_gene: TRBJ2-2; CDR3aa: CSVGLAANTGELFF; CDR3nt: TGCAGCGTTGGATTGGCGGCGAACACCGGGGAGCTGTTTTTT
d_gene: -; abundance: -; v_gene: TRBV4-1; j_gene: TRBJ2-3; CDR3aa: CASSQEEGAVSGETQYF; CDR3nt: TGCGCCAGCAGCCAAGAGGAGGGGGCGGTGTCCGGGGAGACGCAGTATTTT
d_gene: TRBD1; abundance: few; v_gene: TRBV7-2; j_gene: TRBJ2-7; CDR3aa: CASSYGTGDEQYF; CDR3nt: TGTGCCAGCAGCTACGGGACAGGAGACGAGCAGTACTTC
d_gene: TRBD2; abundance: -; v_gene: TRBV7-3; j_gene: TRBJ2-3; CDR3aa: CASSLHGRRGTPDTQYF; CDR3nt: TGTGCCAGCAGCTTACACGGGCGGCGGGGGACCCCGGATACGCAGTATTTT
d_gene: TRBD1; abundance: few; v_gene: TRBV7-2; j_gene: TRBJ2-1; CDR3aa: CASSLMGQGSFF; CDR3nt: TGTGCCAGCAGCTTAATGGGACAGGGGTCGTTCTTC
d_gene: -; abundance: -; v_gene: TRBV27; j_gene: TRBJ1-4; CDR3aa: CASSLLGASEKLFF; CDR3nt: TGTGCCAGCAGTTTATTGGGGGCGTCGGAAAAACTGTTTTTT
d_gene: -; abundance: -; v_gene: TRBV11-1; j_gene: TRBJ1-2; CDR3aa: CASSLTSQGGDGYTF; CDR3nt: TGTGCCAGCAGCTTAACTTCTCAGGGAGGCGATGGCTACACCTTC
d_gene: -; abundance: once; v_gene: TRBV10-3; j_gene: TRBJ1-5; CDR3aa: CAISESSRSGGNQPQHF; CDR3nt: TGTGCCATCAGTGAGTCGAGCAGATCGGGGGGCAATCAGCCCCAGCATTTT
d_gene: -; abundance: -; v_gene: TRBV27; j_gene: TRBJ1-4; CDR3aa: CASRQGPEKLFF; CDR3nt: TGTGCCAGCAGGCAGGGCCCTGAAAAACTGTTTTTT
d_gene: -; abundance: -; v_gene: TRBV18; j_gene: TRBJ2-1; CDR3aa: CASSLDSGHNEQFF; CDR3nt: TGTGCCAGCTCACTCGATAGCGGACACAATGAGCAGTTCTTC
d_gene: -; abundance: -; v_gene: TRBV6-5; j_gene: TRBJ1-1; CDR3aa: CASSYTTGNTEAFF; CDR3nt: TGTGCCAGCAGTTACACGACAGGAAACACTGAAGCTTTCTTT
d_gene: -; abundance: -; v_gene: TRBV19; j_gene: TRBJ2-7; CDR3aa: CASSIVGDRNVEQYF; CDR3nt: TGTGCCAGTAGTATAGTGGGAGACCGAAATGTGGAGCAGTACTTC
d_gene: TRBD1; abundance: -; v_gene: TRBV5-5; j_gene: TRBJ2-5; CDR3aa: CASSLGTTGEETQYF; CDR3nt: TGTGCCAGCAGCTTGGGGACGACAGGGGAAGAGACCCAGTACTTC
d_gene: -; abundance: few; v_gene: TRBV5-1; j_gene: TRBJ2-7; CDR3aa: CASSLASTFRGSEQYF; CDR3nt: TGCGCCAGCAGCTTGGCGTCTACTTTTAGGGGTAGCGAGCAGTACTTC
d_gene: -; abundance: -; v_gene: TRBV27; j_gene: TRBJ2-7; CDR3aa: CASSLLGSVNYEQYF; CDR3nt: TGTGCCAGCAGTTTATTAGGGAGCGTGAACTACGAGCAGTACTTC
d_gene: -; abundance: -; v_gene: TRBV5-6; j_gene: TRBJ2-4; CDR3aa: CASSSWTPLAKNIQYF; CDR3nt: TGTGCCAGCAGCTCGTGGACACCGCTAGCCAAAAACATTCAGTACTTC
d_gene: -; abundance: -; v_gene: TRBV28; j_gene: TRBJ1-3; CDR3aa: CASSLPTVAGNTIYF; CDR3nt: TGTGCCAGCAGTTTACCGACAGTGGCTGGAAACACCATATATTTT
d_gene: -; abundance: -; v_gene: TRBV19; j_gene: TRBJ1-5; CDR3aa: CASSQQQGVGEPQHF; CDR3nt: TGTGCCAGTAGTCAACAACAAGGAGTTGGTGAGCCCCAGCATTTT
d_gene: -; abundance: -; v_gene: TRBV2; j_gene: TRBJ2-1; CDR3aa: CASSEAGGKNNEQFF; CDR3nt: TGTGCCAGCAGTGAAGCGGGCGGGAAGAACAATGAGCAGTTCTTC
d_gene: TRBD1; abundance: -; v_gene: TRBV2; j_gene: TRBJ1-2; CDR3aa: CASTGGYGYTF; CDR3nt: TGTGCCAGTACAGGGGGGTATGGCTACACCTTC
d_gene: -; abundance: -; v_gene: TRBV5-1; j_gene: TRBJ1-6; CDR3aa: CASSSQMYNSPLHF; CDR3nt: TGCGCCAGCAGCTCGCAGATGTATAATTCACCCCTCCACTTT
d_gene: -; abundance: -; v_gene: TRBV12-3/TRBV12-4; j_gene: TRBJ1-5; CDR3aa: CASSWGEGQPQHF; CDR3nt: TGTGCCAGCAGTTGGGGGGAGGGCCAGCCCCAGCATTTT
d_gene: TRBD1; abundance: -; v_gene: TRBV7-6; j_gene: TRBJ2-1; CDR3aa: CASSRDRYNEQFF; CDR3nt: TGTGCCAGCAGCCGGGACAGATACAATGAGCAGTTCTTC
d_gene: TRBD1; abundance: -; v_gene: TRBV10-3; j_gene: TRBJ2-3; CDR3aa: CAITRTGGTDTQYF; CDR3nt: TGTGCCATCACCCGGACAGGGGGCACAGATACGCAGTATTTT
d_gene: TRBD2; abundance: -; v_gene: TRBV11-1; j_gene: TRBJ2-7; CDR3aa: CASSLQVPSGGTEQYF; CDR3nt: TGTGCCAGCAGCTTACAGGTTCCCAGCGGGGGGACCGAGCAGTACTTC
d_gene: -; abundance: -; v_gene: TRBV24-1; j_gene: TRBJ1-5; CDR3aa: CATSDFQGKTQHF; CDR3nt: TGTGCCACCAGTGATTTCCAGGGGAAGACCCAGCATTTT
d_gene: TRBD1; abundance: -; v_gene: TRBV7-9; j_gene: TRBJ2-3; CDR3aa: CASSSSGTGITDTQYF; CDR3nt: TGTGCCAGCAGCTCCTCCGGGACAGGAATCACAGATACGCAGTATTTT
d_gene: -; abundance: -; v_gene: TRBV19; j_gene: TRBJ2-1; CDR3aa: CASKTDSSYNEQFF; CDR3nt: TGTGCCAGTAAGACGGACAGCTCCTACAATGAGCAGTTCTTC
d_gene: -; abundance: once; v_gene: TRBV19; j_gene: TRBJ2-7; CDR3aa: CASSADRAGYEQYF; CDR3nt: TGTGCCAGTAGTGCCGACAGGGCGGGGTACGAGCAGTACTTC
d_gene: TRBD1; abundance: -; v_gene: TRBV3-1/TRBV3-2; j_gene: TRBJ2-5; CDR3aa: CASSQGRDRVQETQYF; CDR3nt: TGTGCCAGCAGCCAAGGAAGGGACAGGGTACAAGAGACCCAGTACTTC
d_gene: TRBD2; abundance: -; v_gene: TRBV30; j_gene: TRBJ2-5; CDR3aa: CAWSPTSGGRETQYF; CDR3nt: TGTGCCTGGAGTCCGACTAGCGGGGGGAGGGAGACCCAGTACTTC
d_gene: -; abundance: -; v_gene: TRBV28; j_gene: TRBJ2-1; CDR3aa: CASSRGGGGSSNEQFF; CDR3nt: TGTGCCAGCAGTAGAGGGGGTGGCGGTTCCTCCAATGAGCAGTTCTTC
d_gene: TRBD1; abundance: -; v_gene: TRBV19; j_gene: TRBJ2-1; CDR3aa: CATAGTGFVNEQFF; CDR3nt: TGTGCCACCGCCGGGACAGGGTTTGTTAATGAGCAGTTCTTC
d_gene: -; abundance: few; v_gene: TRBV10-3; j_gene: TRBJ1-5; CDR3aa: CAISESSRLGNQPQHF; CDR3nt: TGTGCCATCAGTGAGTCGTCCAGGTTAGGCAATCAGCCCCAGCATTTT
d_gene: TRBD1; abundance: once; v_gene: TRBV29-1; j_gene: TRBJ2-7; CDR3aa: CSAFGTGPYEQYF; CDR3nt: TGCAGCGCCTTCGGGACAGGGCCCTACGAGCAGTACTTC
d_gene: -; abundance: -; v_gene: TRBV9; j_gene: TRBJ1-3; CDR3aa: CASSVAGDVGDTIYF; CDR3nt: TGTGCCAGCAGCGTAGCAGGGGATGTTGGCGACACCATATATTTT
d_gene: TRBD2; abundance: -; v_gene: TRBV9; j_gene: TRBJ2-5; CDR3aa: CASSTPAGSVGGQETQYF; CDR3nt: TGTGCCAGCAGCACCCCGGCGGGGAGTGTGGGGGGGCAAGAGACCCAGTACTTC
d_gene: TRBD2; abundance: -; v_gene: TRBV4-1; j_gene: TRBJ2-2; CDR3aa: CASSQDWRTSGSWDYGELFF; CDR3nt: TGCGCCAGCAGCCAAGATTGGAGGACTAGCGGGTCGTGGGACTACGGGGAGCTGTTTTTT
d_gene: TRBD1; abundance: -; v_gene: TRBV3-1/TRBV3-2; j_gene: TRBJ1-5; CDR3aa: CASSQDLLTRYRGAQPQHF; CDR3nt: TGTGCCAGCAGCCAAGATCTCCTGACAAGATACAGGGGCGCTCAGCCCCAGCATTTT
d_gene: -; abundance: -; v_gene: TRBV29-1; j_gene: TRBJ2-3; CDR3aa: CSARPGQIWGTDTQYF; CDR3nt: TGCAGCGCCCGCCCGGGTCAAATTTGGGGCACAGATACGCAGTATTTT
d_gene: -; abundance: -; v_gene: TRBV11-3; j_gene: TRBJ2-1; CDR3aa: CASSSPPRSNEQFF; CDR3nt: TGTGCCAGCAGCAGCCCCCCTAGGAGCAATGAGCAGTTCTTC
d_gene: -; abundance: few; v_gene: TRBV6-2/TRBV6-3; j_gene: TRBJ2-1; CDR3aa: CASSMRWIYEQFF; CDR3nt: TGTGCCAGCAGCATGAGGTGGATCTATGAGCAGTTCTTC
d_gene: -; abundance: -; v_gene: TRBV2; j_gene: TRBJ2-5; CDR3aa: CASSPERVGETQYF; CDR3nt: TGTGCCAGCTCCCCCGAGAGGGTAGGCGAGACCCAGTACTTC
d_gene: -; abundance: -; v_gene: TRBV19; j_gene: TRBJ2-7; CDR3aa: CASRSKAAQDYEQYF; CDR3nt: TGTGCCAGTAGGAGTAAGGCTGCCCAGGACTACGAGCAGTACTTC
d_gene: TRBD2; abundance: -; v_gene: TRBV4-3; j_gene: TRBJ2-7; CDR3aa: CASSQDWGGYYEQYF; CDR3nt: TGCGCCAGCAGCCAAGATTGGGGGGGATACTACGAGCAGTACTTC
d_gene: TRBD1; abundance: -; v_gene: TRBV6-5; j_gene: TRBJ1-6; CDR3aa: CASSYSRTGSSPLHF; CDR3nt: TGTGCCAGCAGTTACTCGCGGACAGGTAGTTCACCCCTCCACTTT
d_gene: -; abundance: -; v_gene: TRBV6-4; j_gene: TRBJ1-1; CDR3aa: CASSVDSNTEAFF; CDR3nt: TGTGCCAGCAGTGTGGACTCGAACACTGAAGCTTTCTTT
d_gene: TRBD1; abundance: -; v_gene: TRBV18; j_gene: TRBJ2-7; CDR3aa: CASSRVQGGEQYF; CDR3nt: TGTGCCAGCTCACGGGTACAGGGGGGCGAGCAGTACTTC
d_gene: TRBD1; abundance: -; v_gene: TRBV25-1; j_gene: TRBJ2-7; CDR3aa: CASRQTGKFHEQYF; CDR3nt: TGTGCCAGCAGACAGACAGGGAAGTTCCACGAGCAGTACTTC
d_gene: TRBD1; abundance: once; v_gene: TRBV9; j_gene: TRBJ1-2; CDR3aa: CASSLTTGASGYTF; CDR3nt: TGTGCCAGCAGTCTTACCACAGGGGCGAGTGGCTACACCTTC
d_gene: TRBD1; abundance: -; v_gene: TRBV5-4; j_gene: TRBJ2-3; CDR3aa: CASSLVAGGGSTDTQYF; CDR3nt: TGTGCCAGCAGCTTGGTAGCAGGGGGCGGAAGCACAGATACGCAGTATTTT
d_gene: TRBD1; abundance: -; v_gene: TRBV3-1/TRBV3-2; j_gene: TRBJ2-5; CDR3aa: CASSQGQGAWETQYF; CDR3nt: TGTGCCAGCAGCCAGGGACAGGGGGCCTGGGAGACCCAGTACTTC
d_gene: TRBD1; abundance: once; v_gene: TRBV6-5; j_gene: TRBJ2-7; CDR3aa: CASSPRTGGYEQYF; CDR3nt: TGTGCCAGCAGTCCCCGGACAGGGGGCTACGAGCAGTACTTC
d_gene: -; abundance: -; v_gene: TRBV27; j_gene: TRBJ2-1; CDR3aa: CASSGFGNSEGYEQFF; CDR3nt: TGTGCCAGCAGTGGATTCGGGAACTCGGAGGGCTATGAGCAGTTCTTC